The 3 T cell receptor beta chains reported below all come from one sample, sequenced in a study of cytomegalovirus exposure and HLA in healthy donors. The table came from immunoSEQ multiplex PCR; TCRdb's copy has only in-frame clones and leaves some out. The sample holds tens of thousands of clones, 95% to 98% seen once. The sample consisted of PBMCs. The receptors here all came from a woman aged 18-29 years in good health and CMV-seropositive.

The chain has TRBV29-1 and TRBJ2-1, with 7 nucleotides matching TRBD1. Trimming took 8 bases from V and 6 from J; bases not matched to a gene: 13. Germline CDR1 reads SQVTM; CDR2 reads ANQGSEA. The CDR3 runs 14 residues. DNA for the CDR3: TGCAGCTCAACTAGGGGGACAGTGGTCAATGAGCAGTTCTTC. Encoded protein: CSSTRGTVVNEQFF.

The V and J genes are TRBV19 and TRBJ1-5, with D perhaps TRBD1 (5 bases). Trimming left V 7 bases short and J 7 bases short, with 17 bases between. This CDR3 spans 14 amino acids. The germline V gene encodes CDR1 LNHDA and CDR2 SQIVND (reference sequence). The CDR3 region is CASNLGGTAQPQHF. The DNA of the CDR3 is TGTGCCAGTAACCTAGGAGGGACTGCGCAGCCCCAGCATTTT.

CDR3 bases: TGTGCCAGCAGCCGACAGGGGTCTAATGAAAAACTGTTTTTT. This translates into CASSRQGSNEKLFF. This chain links TRBV7-8 with TRBJ1-4; 8 bases match TRBD1. With V trimmed by 5 bases and J by 3 bases, 2 bases remained unmatched. The CDR3 is 14 residues long. Germline V gene data show CDR1 as SGHVS and CDR2 as FQNEAQ.